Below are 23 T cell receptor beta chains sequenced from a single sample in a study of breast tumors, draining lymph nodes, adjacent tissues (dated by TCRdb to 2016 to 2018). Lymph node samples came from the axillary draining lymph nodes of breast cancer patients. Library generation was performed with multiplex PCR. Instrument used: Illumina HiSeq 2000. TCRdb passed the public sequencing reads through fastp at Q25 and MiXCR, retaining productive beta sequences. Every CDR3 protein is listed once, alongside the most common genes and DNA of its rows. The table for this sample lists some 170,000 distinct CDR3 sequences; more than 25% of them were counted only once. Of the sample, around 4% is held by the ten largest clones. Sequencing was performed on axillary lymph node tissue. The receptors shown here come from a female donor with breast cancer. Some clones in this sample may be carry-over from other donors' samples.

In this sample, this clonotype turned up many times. DNA for the CDR3: TGTGCCAGCAGCCAACTGATAGGCAATCAGCCCCAGCATTTT. Translating it yields CASSQLIGNQPQHF. V usage is TRBV3-1 and J usage is TRBJ1-5; D uncertain. Trimming stripped 2 bases from V and 2 bases from J, with 7 bases between. The germline gives CDR1 LGHDT, CDR2 YNNKEL (reference sequence). The CDR3 length is 14 residues.

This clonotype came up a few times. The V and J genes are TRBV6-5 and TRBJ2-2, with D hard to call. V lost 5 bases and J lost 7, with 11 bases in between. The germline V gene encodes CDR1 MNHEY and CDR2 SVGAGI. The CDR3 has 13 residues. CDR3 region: CASSHVEGGELFF. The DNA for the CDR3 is TGTGCCAGCAGTCACGTAGAAGGCGGGGAGCTGTTTTTT.

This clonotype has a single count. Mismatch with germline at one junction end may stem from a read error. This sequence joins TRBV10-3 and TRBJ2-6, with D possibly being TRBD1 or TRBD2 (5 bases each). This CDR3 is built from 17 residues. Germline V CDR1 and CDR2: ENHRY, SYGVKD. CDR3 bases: TGTGCCAGCAGTTACCCCGCACAGGACTTTGGGGCCAACGTCCTGACTTTC. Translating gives CASSYPAQDFGANVLTF.

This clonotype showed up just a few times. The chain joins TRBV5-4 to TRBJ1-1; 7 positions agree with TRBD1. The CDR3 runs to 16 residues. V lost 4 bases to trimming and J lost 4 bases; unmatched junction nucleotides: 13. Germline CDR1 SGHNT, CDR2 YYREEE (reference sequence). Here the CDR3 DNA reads TGTGCCAGCAGCGGGGACAGTTTAGCAGCCGGCACTGAAGCTTTCTTT. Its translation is CASSGDSLAAGTEAFF.

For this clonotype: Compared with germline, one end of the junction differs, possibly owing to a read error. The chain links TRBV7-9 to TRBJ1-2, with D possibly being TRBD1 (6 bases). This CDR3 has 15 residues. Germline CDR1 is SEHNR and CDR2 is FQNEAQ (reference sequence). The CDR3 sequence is CASTFFGGGRRGYPF. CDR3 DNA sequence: TGTGCCAGCACTTTTTTCGGTGGGGGCCGTCGGGGCTACCCCTTC.

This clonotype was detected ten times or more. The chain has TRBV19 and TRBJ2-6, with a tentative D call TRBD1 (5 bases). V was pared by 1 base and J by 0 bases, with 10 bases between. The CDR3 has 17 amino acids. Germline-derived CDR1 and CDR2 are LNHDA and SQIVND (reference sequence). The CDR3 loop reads CASSIVGRGSGANVLTF. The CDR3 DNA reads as TGTGCCAGTAGTATAGTGGGAAGGGGCTCTGGGGCCAACGTCCTGACTTTC.

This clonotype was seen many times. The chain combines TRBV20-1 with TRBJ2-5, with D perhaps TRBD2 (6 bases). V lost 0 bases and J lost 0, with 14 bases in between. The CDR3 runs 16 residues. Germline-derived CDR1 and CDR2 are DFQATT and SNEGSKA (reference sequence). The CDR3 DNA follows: TGCAGTGCTAGAGAGGGAGGATTCCGAAACCAAGAGACCCAGTACTTC. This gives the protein CSAREGGFRNQETQYF.

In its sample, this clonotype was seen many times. The CDR3 coding sequence is TGTGCCAGCAGCTTAGATCACGAGCAGTACTTC. Protein: CASSLDHEQYF. The chain employs TRBV7-2 and TRBJ2-7; D gene uncertain. With 1 base removed from V and 5 bases from J, the gap between germline ends came to 3 bases. CDR3 length: 11 amino acids. Germline values: CDR1 SGHTA, CDR2 FQGNSA.

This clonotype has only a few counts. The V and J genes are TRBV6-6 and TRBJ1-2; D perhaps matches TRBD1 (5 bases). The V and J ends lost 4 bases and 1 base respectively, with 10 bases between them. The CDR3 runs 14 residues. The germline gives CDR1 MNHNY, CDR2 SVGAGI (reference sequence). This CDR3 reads CASSSGLLNYGYTF. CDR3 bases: TGTGCCAGCAGTTCGGGACTGCTTAACTATGGCTACACCTTC.

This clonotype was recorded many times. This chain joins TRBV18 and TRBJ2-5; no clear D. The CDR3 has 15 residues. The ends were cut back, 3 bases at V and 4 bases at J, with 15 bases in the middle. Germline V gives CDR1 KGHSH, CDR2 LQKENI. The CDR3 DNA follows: TGTGCCAGCTCACCTCCCAGTAGTCGCGGAGAGACCCAGTACTTC. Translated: CASSPPSSRGETQYF.

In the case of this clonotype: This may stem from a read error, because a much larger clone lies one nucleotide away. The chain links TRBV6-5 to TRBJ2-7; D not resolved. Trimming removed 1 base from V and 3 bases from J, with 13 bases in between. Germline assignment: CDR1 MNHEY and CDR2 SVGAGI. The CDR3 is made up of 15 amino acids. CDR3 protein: CASSYLGFGSYEQYF. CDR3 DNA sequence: TGTGCCAGCAGTTACTTGGGATTTGGAAGCTACGAGCAGTACTTC.

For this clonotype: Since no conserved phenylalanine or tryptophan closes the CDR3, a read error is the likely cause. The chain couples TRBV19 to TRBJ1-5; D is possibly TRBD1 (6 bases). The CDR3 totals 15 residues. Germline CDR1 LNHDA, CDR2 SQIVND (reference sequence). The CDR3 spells CASNIEGGGNQPQHL. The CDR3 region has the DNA TGTGCCAGTAATATAGAGGGGGGTGGCAATCAGCCCCAGCATCTT.

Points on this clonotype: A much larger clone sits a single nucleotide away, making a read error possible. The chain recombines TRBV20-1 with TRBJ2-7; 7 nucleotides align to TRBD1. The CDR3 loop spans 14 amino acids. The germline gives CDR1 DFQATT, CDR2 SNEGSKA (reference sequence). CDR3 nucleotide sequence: TGCAGTGCCCCGGGACAGATCGTCTCCTCCGAGCAGTACTTC. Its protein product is CSAPGQIVSSEQYF.

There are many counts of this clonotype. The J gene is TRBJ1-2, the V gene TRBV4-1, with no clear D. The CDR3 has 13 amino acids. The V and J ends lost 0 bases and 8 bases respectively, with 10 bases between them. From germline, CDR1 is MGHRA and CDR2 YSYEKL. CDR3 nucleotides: TGCGCCAGCAGCCAAGAAGAGTTTGGGGGCTACACCTTC. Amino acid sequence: CASSQEEFGGYTF.

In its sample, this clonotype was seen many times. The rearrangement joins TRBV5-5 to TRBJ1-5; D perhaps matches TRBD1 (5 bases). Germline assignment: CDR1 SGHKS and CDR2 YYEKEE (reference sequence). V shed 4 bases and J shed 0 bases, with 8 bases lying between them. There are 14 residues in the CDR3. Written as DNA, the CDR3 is TGTGCCAGCAGCACGACAGCTAGCAATCAGCCCCAGCATTTT. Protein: CASSTTASNQPQHF.

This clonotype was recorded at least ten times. The CDR3 nucleotides read TGCGCCAGCAAAAGGGCTAGCACAGATACGCAGTATTTT. It codes for CASKRASTDTQYF. The rearrangement uses TRBV10-2 and TRBJ2-3, with no clear D. Germline V gene lookup returns CDR1 WSHSY and CDR2 SAAADI. The CDR3 spans 13 residues. Trimming removed 7 bases from V and 0 bases from J, with 8 bases in between.

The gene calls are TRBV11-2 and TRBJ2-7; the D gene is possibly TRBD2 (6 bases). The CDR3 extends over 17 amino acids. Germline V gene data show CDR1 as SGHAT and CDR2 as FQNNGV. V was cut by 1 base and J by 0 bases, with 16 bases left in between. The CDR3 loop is CASSLGPSAVTSYEQYF. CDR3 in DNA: TGTGCCAGCAGCTTAGGTCCTAGCGCGGTCACCTCCTACGAGCAGTACTTC.

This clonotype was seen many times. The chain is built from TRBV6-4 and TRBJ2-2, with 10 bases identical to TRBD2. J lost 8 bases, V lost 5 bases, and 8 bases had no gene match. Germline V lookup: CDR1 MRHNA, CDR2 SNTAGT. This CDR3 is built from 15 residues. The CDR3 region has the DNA TGTGCCAGCAGTCCGGGACTAGCGTCGAGGGGGGAGCTGTTTTTT. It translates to CASSPGLASRGELFF.

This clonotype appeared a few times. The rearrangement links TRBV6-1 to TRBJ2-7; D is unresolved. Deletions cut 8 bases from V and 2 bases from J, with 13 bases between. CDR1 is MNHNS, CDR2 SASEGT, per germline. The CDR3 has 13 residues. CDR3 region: CASGHLMTYEQYF. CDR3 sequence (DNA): TGTGCCAGCGGGCACCTAATGACCTACGAGCAGTACTTC.

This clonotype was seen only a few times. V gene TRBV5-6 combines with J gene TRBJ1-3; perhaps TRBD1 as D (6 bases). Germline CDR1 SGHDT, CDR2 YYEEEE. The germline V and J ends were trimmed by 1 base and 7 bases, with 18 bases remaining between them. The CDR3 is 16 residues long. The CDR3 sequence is CASSLFAQGRWNTIYF. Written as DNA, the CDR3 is TGTGCCAGCAGCTTGTTCGCCCAGGGGAGGTGGAACACCATATATTTT.

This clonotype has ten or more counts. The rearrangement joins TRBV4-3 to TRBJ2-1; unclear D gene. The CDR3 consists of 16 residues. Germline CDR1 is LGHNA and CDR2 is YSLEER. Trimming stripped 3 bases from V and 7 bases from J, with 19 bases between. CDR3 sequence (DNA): TGCGCCAGCAGCCAGGGATCCCCGGGCCTTGGGAATGAGCAGTTCTTC. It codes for CASSQGSPGLGNEQFF.

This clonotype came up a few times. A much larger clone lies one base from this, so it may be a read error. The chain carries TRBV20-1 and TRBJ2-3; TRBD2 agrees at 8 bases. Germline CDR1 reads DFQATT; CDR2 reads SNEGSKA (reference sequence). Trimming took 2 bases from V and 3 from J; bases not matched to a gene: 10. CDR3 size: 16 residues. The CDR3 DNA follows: TGCAGTGCTAGATCTATTGTAGCGGGGACTACAGATACGCAGTATTTT. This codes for CSARSIVAGTTDTQYF.

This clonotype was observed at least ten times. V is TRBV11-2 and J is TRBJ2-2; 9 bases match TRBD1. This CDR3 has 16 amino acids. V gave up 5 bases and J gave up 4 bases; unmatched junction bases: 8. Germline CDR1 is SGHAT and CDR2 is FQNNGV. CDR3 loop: CASSHNRGQSTGELFF. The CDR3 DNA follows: TGTGCCAGCAGCCATAACAGGGGGCAAAGCACCGGGGAGCTGTTTTTT.